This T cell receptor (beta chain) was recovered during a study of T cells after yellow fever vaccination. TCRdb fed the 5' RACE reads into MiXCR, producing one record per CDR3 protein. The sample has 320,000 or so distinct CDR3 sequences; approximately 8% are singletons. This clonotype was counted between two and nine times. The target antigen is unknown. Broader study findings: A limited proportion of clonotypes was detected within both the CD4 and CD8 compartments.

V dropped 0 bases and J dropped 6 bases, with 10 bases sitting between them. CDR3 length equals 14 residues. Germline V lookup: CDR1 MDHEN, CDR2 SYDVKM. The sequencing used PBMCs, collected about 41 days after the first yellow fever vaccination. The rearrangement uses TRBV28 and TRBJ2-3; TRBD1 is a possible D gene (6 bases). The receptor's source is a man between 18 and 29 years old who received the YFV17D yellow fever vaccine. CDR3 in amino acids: CASSLWDSGDTQYF. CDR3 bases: TGTGCCAGCAGTTTATGGGACAGCGGTGATACGCAGTATTTT.